Shown below are 19 T cell receptor beta chains from a single sample sequenced in a study of control samples from healthy donors and cancer patients. Clones were sequenced by immunoSEQ multiplex PCR, and TCRdb holds only the in-frame ones, with some missing. The sample carries about 140,000 clones, around nine tenths recorded once. Source material: blood. The receptors here all came from a woman aged 30 to 39 in good health.

The V and J genes are TRBV24-1 and TRBJ2-2, with 12 nucleotides matching TRBD1. This CDR3 contains 16 residues. From germline, CDR1 is KGHDR and CDR2 SFDVKD. V shed 3 bases and J 4 bases; nucleotides not matched to a gene: 2. In DNA form, the CDR3 reads TGTGCCACCAGTGATCCGGGACAGGGGGCCACCGGGGAGCTGTTTTTT. Protein: CATSDPGQGATGELFF.

CDR3 DNA: TGTGCCAGCAGCTTTCGGACAGGGCTCTTCATGAACACTGAAGCTTTCTTT. Translated: CASSFRTGLFMNTEAFF. The V call is TRBV7-2, the J call TRBJ1-1, with 8 bases fitting TRBD1. V was clipped by 3 bases and J by 0 bases; unmatched bases: 9. CDR1 and CDR2 from the germline V gene are SGHTA and FQGNSA. This CDR3 is built from 17 residues.

The gene calls are TRBV14 and TRBJ2-1, with TRBD2 identical over 9 bases. The germline CDR1 and CDR2 sequences are SGHDN and FVKESK. The CDR3 extends over 16 amino acids. V shed 3 bases and J 8 bases; nucleotides not matched to a gene: 11. In nucleotides, the CDR3 is TGTGCCAGCAGCCAGGTGGTGGCTAGCGGGATGGATGAGCAGTTCTTC. Encoded protein: CASSQVVASGMDEQFF.

The genes are TRBV30 and TRBJ1-1, with no clear D. CDR1 is GTSNPN and CDR2 is SVGIG in the germline V gene (reference sequence). CDR3 size: 13 residues. V gave up 0 bases and J gave up 3 bases, with 8 bases separating them. CDR3 region: CAWSVSGHTEAFF. The DNA for the CDR3 is TGTGCCTGGAGTGTATCCGGGCACACTGAAGCTTTCTTT.

The sample holds one count of this clone. J is TRBJ2-7 and V is TRBV11-1; possibly TRBD1 or TRBD2 for D (5 bases each). The V gene lost 4 bases and the J gene lost 2 bases, with 15 bases spanning the gap. Germline V gene lookup returns CDR1 SGHAT and CDR2 FQDESV (reference sequence). There are 15 residues in the CDR3. CDR3 sequence: CASSSRGTGAYEQYF. In DNA, the CDR3 is TGTGCCAGCAGCTCCCGGGGAACAGGCGCCTACGAGCAGTACTTC.

The chain links TRBV6-2 or TRBV6-3 to TRBJ2-3; D is uncertain. The germline V gene has CDR1 MNHEY and CDR2 SVGEGT. The CDR3 has 17 residues. The V gene lost 0 bases and the J gene lost 1 base, with 14 bases spanning the gap. CDR3 DNA sequence: TGTGCCAGCAGTTACTCGAGAGTAGGTAGGGGCACAGATACGCAGTATTTT. This sequence encodes CASSYSRVGRGTDTQYF.

The CDR3: CASSYDMGSTEAFF. The CDR3 DNA follows: TGTGCCAGCAGTTACGATATGGGTTCGACTGAAGCTTTCTTT. This chain uses TRBV6-5 with TRBJ1-1; no firm D call. Germline V gives CDR1 MNHEY, CDR2 SVGAGI. The CDR3 spans 14 residues. V was cut by 2 bases and J by 5 bases, with 12 bases left in between.

In this sample, this clone turned up once. This chain links TRBV11-2 with TRBJ1-1; a possible D gene is TRBD1 (5 bases). V lost 1 base and J 7 bases, leaving 10 bases between the germline ends. Germline loops: CDR1 SGHAT, CDR2 FQNNGV. This CDR3 is 13 amino acids long. CDR3 DNA sequence: TGTGCCAGCAGCTTAGTAGTACAGGTTGAAGCTTTCTTT. Amino acid sequence: CASSLVVQVEAFF.

The CDR3 bases are TGTGCCACCCAAGCGGGAGGTCCATCAATTTACAATGAGCAGTTCTTC. Its translation: CATQAGGPSIYNEQFF. This chain connects TRBV4-2 to TRBJ2-1; 9 positions agree with TRBD2. Trimming at V came to 10 bases and at J to 4 bases, leaving 14 bases not matched to a gene. This CDR3 has 16 residues. In germline, CDR1 is LGHNA, CDR2 YNFKEQ.

The V call is TRBV5-1, the J call TRBJ1-2; D is perhaps TRBD1 (5 bases). This CDR3 comprises 16 residues. The V end was cut by 3 bases, the J end by 5 bases, with 20 bases between. Germline CDR1 is SGHRS and CDR2 is YFSETQ. The CDR3 coding sequence is TGCGCCAGCAGCTCGACAGAAATCGGGGTATTATATGGCTACACCTTC. Protein product: CASSSTEIGVLYGYTF.

This sequence joins TRBV19 and TRBJ1-1; 8 nucleotides align to TRBD1. CDR1 LNHDA and CDR2 SQIVND come from the germline V gene (reference sequence). This CDR3 spans 15 amino acids. The V segment lost 3 bases and the J segment 3 bases; nucleotides outside the gene matches: 6. CDR3 loop: CASSMEAGGYTEAFF. The CDR3 nucleotides read TGTGCCAGTAGTATGGAGGCAGGGGGCTACACTGAAGCTTTCTTT.

The V call is TRBV24-1, the J call TRBJ1-5; TRBD1 might be the D (6 bases). V gave up 4 bases and J gave up 5 bases, with 17 bases separating them. CDR1 is KGHDR and CDR2 is SFDVKD in the germline V gene. The CDR3 is 16 amino acids. DNA of the CDR3: TGTGCCACCAGTGACCCCTCTACAGGGTTTGATCAGCCCCAGCATTTT. Residues: CATSDPSTGFDQPQHF.

This chain uses TRBV6-5 with TRBJ1-5, with D possibly being TRBD1 (5 bases). Trimming took 10 bases from V and 4 from J, leaving 20 bases between them. Germline CDR1 reads MNHEY; CDR2 reads SVGAGI. The CDR3 spans 15 residues. The CDR3 here is CATSSQGAGNQPQHF. The CDR3 nucleotides are TGTGCCACCAGCTCCCAGGGTGCGGGAAATCAGCCCCAGCATTTT.

The chain is built from TRBV5-1 and TRBJ2-3; TRBD1 might be the D (5 bases). The length of the CDR3 is 14 residues. Deletions cut 4 bases from V and 6 bases from J, with 15 bases between. Germline loops: CDR1 SGHRS, CDR2 YFSETQ. CDR3 coding DNA: TGCGCCAGCAGCACGACCGGAGCAGGGGATACGCAGTATTTT. This sequence encodes CASSTTGAGDTQYF. Filled out from reference TRBV5-1 and TRBJ2-3, the complete variable domain reads KAGVTQTPRYLIKTRGQQVTLSCSPISGHRSVSWYQQTPGQGLQFLFEYFSETQRNKGNFPGRFSGRQFSNSRSEMNVSTLELGDSALYLCASSTTGAGDTQYFGPGTRLTVL.

V is TRBV5-6 and J is TRBJ2-3; D call uncertain. Deletions cut 2 bases from V and 0 bases from J, with 4 bases between. CDR3 length: 13 amino acids. Germline V gives CDR1 SGHDT, CDR2 YYEEEE. The CDR3 coding sequence is TGTGCCAGCAGCTTCCAGAGCACAGATACGCAGTATTTT. This translates into CASSFQSTDTQYF.

V usage is TRBV30 and J usage is TRBJ1-4, with 10 positions matching TRBD1. The CDR3 spans 13 residues. CDR1 GTSNPN and CDR2 SVGIG come from the germline V gene (reference sequence). With V trimmed by 7 bases and J by 6 bases, 5 bases remained unmatched. The CDR3 here is CAYRQGADEKLFF. The CDR3 coding sequence is TGTGCCTACCGACAGGGGGCCGATGAAAAACTGTTTTTT.

The chain has TRBV7-2 and TRBJ1-2, with a possible D match to TRBD1 (5 bases). V gave up 0 bases and J gave up 5 bases, with 13 bases separating them. Germline V gene data show CDR1 as SGHTA and CDR2 as FQGNSA. The CDR3 has 15 amino acids. The CDR3: CASSLAAREKYGYTF. The CDR3 nucleotides read TGTGCCAGCAGCTTAGCGGCCAGGGAGAAATATGGCTACACCTTC.

The CDR3 coding sequence is TGTGCCAGCAGCGTAGATAGTAGGCTTGGAAACACCATATATTTT. Its translation: CASSVDSRLGNTIYF. This chain connects TRBV9 to TRBJ1-3; D gene uncertain. The CDR3 is made up of 15 amino acids. Germline V gene sequence: CDR1 SGDLS, CDR2 YYNGEE. Trimming shortened V by 0 bases and J by 3 bases, and 10 bases separated the two germline ends. Full variable domain (outside the CDR3, taken from reference TRBV9 and TRBJ1-3): DSGVTQTPKHLITATGQRVTLRCSPRSGDLSVYWYQQSLDQGLQFLIQYYNGEERAKGNILERFSAQQFPDLHSELNLSSLELGDSALYFCASSVDSRLGNTIYFGEGSWLTVV.

This chain joins TRBV5-4 and TRBJ1-2; D not resolved. The CDR3 runs to 16 residues. Germline V lookup: CDR1 SGHNT, CDR2 YYREEE (reference sequence). V was clipped by 4 bases and J by 4 bases, with 20 bases between them. This chain's CDR3 is CASSPTFSVSSYGYTF. The CDR3 nucleotides read TGTGCCAGCAGCCCTACTTTCTCCGTTAGTAGCTATGGCTACACCTTC.